A selection of T cell receptor beta chains follows, all from one sample in a study of early T cells in non-severe SARS-CoV-2 infection. TCRdb reprocessed the 5' RACE reads via MiXCR and lists one record per CDR3 protein. This sample yields nearly 45,000 distinct CDR3 sequences, of which 11% are seen a single time; 21% belongs to the top ten. The sequenced material came from whole blood. These receptors were taken from an adult who was a healthcare worker with PCR-confirmed SARS-CoV-2 infection or an uninfected control (not recorded which). CDR3s include the opening cysteine and the closing phenylalanine or tryptophan. The D gene is left open where the match is weak. Not all rows give a size; the values are once, few, many and, for expanded clones, a class.

j_call: TRBJ2-3
v_call: TRBV4-3
clone_size: many
d_call: .
cdr3_aa: CASSRTTASPTDTQYF
cdr3_nt: TGCGCCAGCAGCCGAACCACCGCCAGCCCCACAGATACGCAGTATTTT

j_call: TRBJ2-2
v_call: TRBV18
clone_size: many
d_call: TRBD1
cdr3_aa: CASSPEGATNTGELFF
cdr3_nt: TGTGCCAGCTCACCAGAGGGGGCGACGAACACCGGGGAGCTGTTTTTT

j_call: TRBJ1-1
v_call: TRBV6-2/TRBV6-3
clone_size: many
d_call: .
cdr3_aa: CASSYSTGGPEAFF
cdr3_nt: TGTGCCAGCAGTTACTCGACGGGGGGGCCTGAAGCTTTCTTT

j_call: TRBJ2-7
v_call: TRBV20-1
clone_size: many
d_call: TRBD2
cdr3_aa: CSARKLAGVEQYF
cdr3_nt: TGCAGTGCTAGGAAGCTAGCGGGAGTGGAGCAGTACTTC

j_call: TRBJ2-7
v_call: TRBV28
clone_size: .
d_call: .
cdr3_aa: CASRDGDTSYEQYF
cdr3_nt: TGTGCCAGCAGGGACGGGGACACCTCCTACGAGCAGTACTTC

j_call: TRBJ2-5
v_call: TRBV4-3
clone_size: .
d_call: TRBD1
cdr3_aa: CASSQGTGGQETQYF
cdr3_nt: TGCGCCAGCAGCCAGGGGACAGGGGGACAAGAGACCCAGTACTTC

j_call: TRBJ2-1
v_call: TRBV20-1
clone_size: few
d_call: TRBD2
cdr3_aa: CSARGLAGVNEQFF
cdr3_nt: TGCAGTGCTAGAGGGCTAGCGGGAGTTAATGAGCAGTTCTTC

j_call: TRBJ1-2
v_call: TRBV28
clone_size: many
d_call: .
cdr3_aa: CASSSTTLANYGYTF
cdr3_nt: TGTGCCAGCAGCTCAACAACCCTAGCTAACTATGGCTACACCTTC

j_call: TRBJ2-1
v_call: TRBV6-5
clone_size: many
d_call: .
cdr3_aa: CASSSIGEQFF
cdr3_nt: TGTGCCAGCAGTTCTATTGGTGAGCAGTTCTTC

j_call: TRBJ2-1
v_call: TRBV4-1
clone_size: .
d_call: TRBD2
cdr3_aa: CASSQESRSGSGYNEQFF
cdr3_nt: TGCGCCAGCAGCCAAGAATCGAGGAGCGGGAGTGGGTACAATGAGCAGTTCTTC

j_call: TRBJ1-6
v_call: TRBV27
clone_size: .
d_call: .
cdr3_aa: CASSRSNSPLHF
cdr3_nt: TGTGCCAGCAGCCGAAGTAATTCACCCCTCCACTTT

j_call: TRBJ2-3
v_call: TRBV6-2/TRBV6-3
clone_size: .
d_call: TRBD2
cdr3_aa: CASSYSTSGNTDTQYF
cdr3_nt: TGTGCCAGCAGTTACTCGACTAGCGGCAACACAGATACGCAGTATTTT

j_call: TRBJ2-2
v_call: TRBV28
clone_size: .
d_call: .
cdr3_aa: CASSPRTVPNTGELFF
cdr3_nt: TGTGCCAGCAGTCCTCGGACAGTGCCGAACACCGGGGAGCTGTTTTTT

j_call: TRBJ1-6
v_call: TRBV28
clone_size: many
d_call: .
cdr3_aa: CASSFPGSSNSPLHF
cdr3_nt: TGTGCCAGCAGTTTTCCCGGGTCTTCGAATTCACCCCTCCACTTT

j_call: TRBJ2-2
v_call: TRBV11-1
clone_size: .
d_call: .
cdr3_aa: CASSLGPAGTGELFF
cdr3_nt: TGTGCCAGCAGCTTGGGACCAGCGGGTACCGGGGAGCTGTTTTTT

j_call: TRBJ2-4
v_call: TRBV4-2
clone_size: medium-sized
d_call: .
cdr3_aa: CASSQGEGTGTLAKNIQYF
cdr3_nt: TGTGCCAGCAGCCAAGGCGAGGGAACAGGGACGCTAGCCAAAAACATTCAGTACTTC

j_call: TRBJ2-7
v_call: TRBV7-9
clone_size: many
d_call: TRBD1
cdr3_aa: CASSTGQGLGDEQYF
cdr3_nt: TGTGCCAGCAGCACGGGACAGGGTTTGGGGGACGAGCAGTACTTC

j_call: TRBJ2-1
v_call: TRBV29-1
clone_size: .
d_call: .
cdr3_aa: CSVVGDYNEQFF
cdr3_nt: TGCAGCGTTGTAGGCGACTACAATGAGCAGTTCTTC

j_call: TRBJ1-5
v_call: TRBV5-1
clone_size: many
d_call: .
cdr3_aa: CASSLEGRGDQPQHF
cdr3_nt: TGCGCCAGCAGCTTGGAAGGCAGGGGAGATCAGCCCCAGCATTTT

j_call: TRBJ1-2
v_call: TRBV6-6
clone_size: .
d_call: .
cdr3_aa: CASRLAVNYGYTF
cdr3_nt: TGTGCCAGCAGACTGGCCGTTAACTATGGCTACACCTTC

j_call: TRBJ2-5
v_call: TRBV3-1
clone_size: .
d_call: TRBD2
cdr3_aa: CASSQGTSGKETQYF
cdr3_nt: TGTGCCAGCAGCCAAGGGACTAGCGGGAAGGAGACCCAGTACTTC

j_call: TRBJ1-1
v_call: TRBV18
clone_size: many
d_call: .
cdr3_aa: CASSPPGRADSPSRAFF
cdr3_nt: TGTGCCAGCTCACCACCGGGCCGGGCGGACAGTCCCTCCCGAGCTTTCTTT

j_call: TRBJ2-1
v_call: TRBV4-1
clone_size: few
d_call: TRBD2
cdr3_aa: CASSQGRTSGTYNEQFF
cdr3_nt: TGCGCCAGCAGCCAAGGAAGGACTAGCGGGACCTACAATGAGCAGTTCTTC

j_call: TRBJ2-1
v_call: TRBV7-8
clone_size: many
d_call: .
cdr3_aa: CASSLVVNVGNEQFF
cdr3_nt: TGTGCCAGCAGCTTAGTGGTAAATGTGGGCAATGAGCAGTTCTTC

j_call: TRBJ1-2
v_call: TRBV29-1
clone_size: .
d_call: TRBD1
cdr3_aa: CSAEGQGVFGYTF
cdr3_nt: TGCAGCGCCGAGGGACAGGGGGTTTTTGGCTACACCTTC

j_call: TRBJ2-7
v_call: TRBV20-1
clone_size: few
d_call: .
cdr3_aa: CSARGSFGGSYEQYF
cdr3_nt: TGCAGTGCTAGGGGCTCCTTTGGAGGATCCTACGAGCAGTACTTC

j_call: TRBJ1-2
v_call: TRBV7-9
clone_size: many
d_call: TRBD1
cdr3_aa: CASSLGATGANYGYTF
cdr3_nt: TGTGCCAGCAGCTTAGGGGCGACAGGGGCTAACTATGGCTACACCTTC

j_call: TRBJ1-1
v_call: TRBV29-1
clone_size: few
d_call: .
cdr3_aa: CSHTGVNTEAFF
cdr3_nt: TGCAGCCATACAGGAGTAAACACTGAAGCTTTCTTT

j_call: TRBJ2-5
v_call: TRBV7-2
clone_size: many
d_call: TRBD2
cdr3_aa: CASSYLAGGETQYF
cdr3_nt: TGTGCCAGCAGCTACCTAGCGGGAGGGGAGACCCAGTACTTC

j_call: TRBJ1-5
v_call: TRBV28
clone_size: many
d_call: .
cdr3_aa: CASSLWAGESNQPQHF
cdr3_nt: TGTGCCAGCAGTTTATGGGCAGGGGAGAGCAATCAGCCCCAGCATTTT

j_call: TRBJ2-5
v_call: TRBV20-1
clone_size: many
d_call: TRBD1
cdr3_aa: CSAPDRGQETQYF
cdr3_nt: TGCAGTGCACCGGACAGGGGGCAAGAGACCCAGTACTTC

j_call: TRBJ1-1
v_call: TRBV2
clone_size: many
d_call: .
cdr3_aa: CASSGRLTPAEAFF
cdr3_nt: TGTGCCAGCAGTGGGAGATTAACCCCGGCTGAAGCTTTCTTT

j_call: TRBJ2-3
v_call: TRBV6-2/TRBV6-3
clone_size: .
d_call: .
cdr3_aa: CASSYGPGTDTQYF
cdr3_nt: TGTGCCAGCAGTTACGGGCCAGGCACAGATACGCAGTATTTT

j_call: TRBJ2-3
v_call: TRBV7-9
clone_size: .
d_call: .
cdr3_aa: CASSQKAGDTQYF
cdr3_nt: TGTGCCAGCAGCCAGAAAGCGGGAGATACGCAGTATTTT

j_call: TRBJ2-2
v_call: TRBV29-1
clone_size: .
d_call: .
cdr3_aa: CSVGKAGWSTGELFF
cdr3_nt: TGCAGCGTTGGTAAGGCAGGGTGGAGCACCGGGGAGCTGTTTTTT

j_call: TRBJ2-6
v_call: TRBV28
clone_size: few
d_call: .
cdr3_aa: CASSLYDQVPSGANVLTF
cdr3_nt: TGTGCCAGCAGTTTATATGATCAGGTTCCCTCTGGGGCCAACGTCCTGACTTTC

j_call: TRBJ2-1
v_call: TRBV20-1
clone_size: many
d_call: TRBD2
cdr3_aa: CSALIRTSGTQKQFF
cdr3_nt: TGCAGTGCCCTCATCCGGACTAGCGGGACCCAGAAGCAGTTCTTC

j_call: TRBJ2-3
v_call: TRBV7-2
clone_size: many
d_call: TRBD1
cdr3_aa: CASSLTGHADTQYF
cdr3_nt: TGTGCCAGCAGCTTGACAGGGCACGCAGATACGCAGTATTTT

j_call: TRBJ2-1
v_call: TRBV7-9
clone_size: .
d_call: .
cdr3_aa: CASCLGEGNEQFF
cdr3_nt: TGTGCCAGCTGCCTCGGCGAGGGCAATGAGCAGTTCTTC

j_call: TRBJ2-2
v_call: TRBV7-9
clone_size: many
d_call: TRBD2
cdr3_aa: CASRRTSGVTGELFF
cdr3_nt: TGTGCCAGCAGGCGGACTAGCGGGGTCACCGGGGAGCTGTTTTTT